The T cell receptor beta chain under discussion was sequenced for a study of blood T cell repertoires in COVID-19. The V end lost 0 bases, the J end lost 2 bases, and 6 bases lay between the germline ends. CDR1 is SGHDT, CDR2 YYEEEE, per germline. The CDR3 loop spans 13 amino acids. Adults between roughly 18 and 90 years of age took part from about 24 US areas. Clinical history as reported by participants underpinned cohort assignment. Per the authors' pipeline: Counts of nucleated cells, estimated from reference gene primer amplification, were obtained. TCRdb's table, derived via immunoSEQ multiplex PCR, lists solely in-frame clones and lacks some. V and J calls and clone size are given by that table; D and trimming were obtained from the DNA. The profile shows 330,000 or so clones, 75% to 90% of them singletons.

The V gene is TRBV5-6, the J gene TRBJ2-7; no reliable D call. This clonotype was sampled from a man between 25 and 39 years old who had recovered from COVID-19. The sequenced material came from PBMCs or T cells enriched from blood (not recorded which). In DNA, the CDR3 is TGTGCCAGCAGCTTGGACAGTCCCTACGAGCAGTACTTC. It encodes CASSLDSPYEQYF.